The rows below give T cell receptor beta chains drawn from one sample of a study of multiple sclerosis patients with progressive multifocal leukoencephalopathy. The table came from immunoSEQ multiplex PCR; TCRdb's copy has only in-frame clones and leaves some out. The sample gives approximately 27,000 clones, 75% to 90% of which show up once; over 10% is in the top ten. Here the sequenced sample was PBMCs, taken from a patient treated with natalizumab. The receptors come from a woman in her thirties with progressive multifocal leukoencephalopathy. Each CDR3 is given with its conserved first and last residue. D genes are given only for firm matches. Rows may omit the clone size; those that give it use once, few, many or a size class.

V gene: TRBV7-9; D gene: NA; J gene: TRBJ2-7; clone size: NA; CDR3 protein: CASSLGPGAYEQYF; CDR3 DNA: TGTGCCAGCAGCTTAGGGCCAGGAGCCTACGAGCAGTACTTC
V gene: TRBV15; D gene: NA; J gene: TRBJ1-2; clone size: NA; CDR3 protein: CATSREGALDYGYTF; CDR3 DNA: TGTGCCACCAGCAGAGAGGGGGCATTGGACTATGGCTACACCTTC
V gene: TRBV18; D gene: TRBD1; J gene: TRBJ1-2; clone size: NA; CDR3 protein: CASSPTGTGVGYTF; CDR3 DNA: TGTGCCAGCTCACCAACCGGGACAGGGGTTGGCTACACCTTC
V gene: TRBV15; D gene: TRBD1; J gene: TRBJ2-2; clone size: NA; CDR3 protein: CATSPDRVGGELFF; CDR3 DNA: TGTGCCACCAGTCCCGACAGGGTCGGCGGGGAGCTGTTTTTT
V gene: TRBV29-1; D gene: NA; J gene: TRBJ2-5; clone size: NA; CDR3 protein: CSVAGLGETQYF; CDR3 DNA: TGCAGCGTTGCGGGTCTGGGAGAGACCCAGTACTTC
V gene: TRBV4-3; D gene: NA; J gene: TRBJ2-1; clone size: once; CDR3 protein: CASSQGWDNSYNEQFF; CDR3 DNA: TGCGCCAGCAGCCAAGGCTGGGACAACTCCTACAATGAGCAGTTCTTC
V gene: TRBV10-2; D gene: NA; J gene: TRBJ2-7; clone size: NA; CDR3 protein: CATLGLSYEQYF; CDR3 DNA: TGCGCCACCTTGGGGCTCTCCTACGAGCAGTACTTC
V gene: TRBV7-8; D gene: NA; J gene: TRBJ1-2; clone size: NA; CDR3 protein: CASTLTNRPSGYGYTF; CDR3 DNA: TGTGCCAGCACCTTGACAAACAGACCCTCGGGCTATGGCTACACCTTC
V gene: TRBV4-3; D gene: TRBD1; J gene: TRBJ2-1; clone size: NA; CDR3 protein: CASSQDKGTEGLFYNEQFF; CDR3 DNA: TGCGCCAGCAGCCAAGATAAGGGGACAGAAGGGTTATTTTACAATGAGCAGTTCTTC
V gene: TRBV7-6; D gene: NA; J gene: TRBJ2-3; clone size: NA; CDR3 protein: CASSHPPDTQYF; CDR3 DNA: TGTGCCAGCAGCCACCCCCCAGATACGCAGTATTTT
V gene: TRBV5-1; D gene: NA; J gene: TRBJ2-7; clone size: few; CDR3 protein: CASNRDPDLDGQYF; CDR3 DNA: TGCGCCAGCAATCGGGACCCCGATTTAGATGGGCAGTACTTC
V gene: TRBV30; D gene: NA; J gene: TRBJ1-5; clone size: NA; CDR3 protein: CAWSVQEGQPQHF; CDR3 DNA: TGTGCCTGGAGTGTACAAGAGGGGCAGCCCCAGCATTTT
V gene: TRBV5-1; D gene: NA; J gene: TRBJ2-7; clone size: NA; CDR3 protein: CASSPDRGSVNEQYF; CDR3 DNA: TGCGCCAGCAGCCCCGATCGGGGGAGTGTCAACGAGCAGTACTTC
V gene: TRBV11-2; D gene: TRBD1; J gene: TRBJ1-2; clone size: few; CDR3 protein: CASSLERQGRHSF; CDR3 DNA: TGTGCCAGCAGCTTAGAGAGACAGGGCCGTCACAGCTTC
V gene: TRBV6-1; D gene: NA; J gene: TRBJ2-2; clone size: NA; CDR3 protein: CASSSDRHTGELFF; CDR3 DNA: TGTGCCAGCAGTTCCGACAGACACACCGGGGAGCTGTTTTTT
V gene: TRBV4-2; D gene: TRBD2; J gene: TRBJ2-7; clone size: NA; CDR3 protein: CASSQDGTSAYEQYF; CDR3 DNA: TGTGCCAGCAGCCAAGATGGGACTAGCGCTTACGAGCAGTACTTC
V gene: TRBV9; D gene: NA; J gene: TRBJ2-1; clone size: NA; CDR3 protein: CASSGLGSSEQFF; CDR3 DNA: TGTGCCAGCAGCGGACTAGGTTCGAGTGAGCAGTTCTTC
V gene: TRBV6-1; D gene: NA; J gene: TRBJ1-1; clone size: NA; CDR3 protein: CASSEQGGRNTEAFF; CDR3 DNA: TGTGCCAGCAGTGAACAAGGAGGGCGGAACACTGAAGCTTTCTTT
V gene: TRBV28; D gene: TRBD1; J gene: TRBJ1-2; clone size: NA; CDR3 protein: CASSPVRQGDGYTF; CDR3 DNA: TGTGCCAGCAGCCCTGTTAGGCAGGGGGATGGCTACACCTTC
V gene: TRBV2; D gene: NA; J gene: TRBJ2-3; clone size: NA; CDR3 protein: CASSRTTWGDTQYF; CDR3 DNA: TGTGCCAGCAGTCGGACGACCTGGGGGGATACGCAGTATTTT
V gene: TRBV19; D gene: TRBD2; J gene: TRBJ2-1; clone size: few; CDR3 protein: CASSIALAGGNNEQFF; CDR3 DNA: TGTGCCAGTAGTATTGCTTTAGCGGGGGGAAACAATGAGCAGTTCTTC
V gene: TRBV21-1; D gene: NA; J gene: TRBJ1-2; clone size: NA; CDR3 protein: CASSKTGGHYGYTF; CDR3 DNA: TGTGCCAGCAGCAAAACAGGGGGCCACTATGGCTACACCTTC
V gene: TRBV19; D gene: NA; J gene: TRBJ2-7; clone size: NA; CDR3 protein: CASSFRGSYEQYF; CDR3 DNA: TGTGCCAGTAGTTTCCGGGGATCCTACGAGCAGTACTTC
V gene: TRBV5-1; D gene: NA; J gene: TRBJ2-3; clone size: NA; CDR3 protein: CASTTIGGPTSTDTQYF; CDR3 DNA: TGCGCCAGCACCACGATCGGGGGACCTACTAGCACAGATACGCAGTATTTT
V gene: TRBV5-6; D gene: NA; J gene: TRBJ1-2; clone size: NA; CDR3 protein: CASSLPGRSGYGYTF; CDR3 DNA: TGTGCCAGCAGCTTACCGGGGAGGTCGGGGTATGGCTACACCTTC
V gene: TRBV2; D gene: NA; J gene: TRBJ1-1; clone size: NA; CDR3 protein: CASQITGNTEAFF; CDR3 DNA: TGTGCCAGCCAGATCACAGGGAACACTGAAGCTTTCTTT